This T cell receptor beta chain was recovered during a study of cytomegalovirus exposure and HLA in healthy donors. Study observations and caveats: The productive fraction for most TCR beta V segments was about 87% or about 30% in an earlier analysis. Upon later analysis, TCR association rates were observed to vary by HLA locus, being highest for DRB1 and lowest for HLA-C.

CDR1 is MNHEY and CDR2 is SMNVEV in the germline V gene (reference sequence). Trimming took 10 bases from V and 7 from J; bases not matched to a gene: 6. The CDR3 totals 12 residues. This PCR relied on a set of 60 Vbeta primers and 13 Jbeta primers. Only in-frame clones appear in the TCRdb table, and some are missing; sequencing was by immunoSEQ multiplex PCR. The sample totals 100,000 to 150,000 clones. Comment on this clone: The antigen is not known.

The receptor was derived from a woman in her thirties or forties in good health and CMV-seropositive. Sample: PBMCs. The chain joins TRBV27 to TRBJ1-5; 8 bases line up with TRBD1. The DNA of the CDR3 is TGTGCCACCAGGACAGGGCAACAGCCCCAGCATTTT. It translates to CATRTGQQPQHF.